The 20 T cell receptor beta chains reported below all come from one sample, sequenced in a study of T cells in localized non-small cell lung cancer. Using immunoSEQ multiplex PCR, the repertoire was profiled, and TCRdb retains in-frame clones only, with some absent. Here the sample spans 900 to 1,200 clones, 23% being singletons. The source material was normal lung tissue next to the tumor, sampled before any cancer treatment. Receptor source: a female donor over 55 with stage III lung adenocarcinoma.

This clone occurred a few times. The genes are TRBV25-1 and TRBJ2-5; 9 bases map to TRBD1. CDR1 MGHDK and CDR2 SYGVNS come from the germline V gene. The CDR3 contains 14 residues. The V segment lost 6 bases and the J segment 5 bases; nucleotides outside the gene matches: 7. The CDR3 here is CASRRTGVGETQYF. The CDR3 DNA follows: TGTGCCAGCAGAAGGACAGGGGTGGGGGAGACCCAGTACTTC.

CDR3 coding DNA: TGTGCCAGTAGCCCGACTAGCGGTTACTCCTACGAGCAGTACTTC. Its translation is CASSPTSGYSYEQYF. The chain employs TRBV19 and TRBJ2-7, with 9 positions matching TRBD2. This CDR3 has 15 amino acids. J lost 0 bases, V lost 6 bases, and 6 bases had no gene match. CDR1 and CDR2 (germline): LNHDA, SQIVND (reference sequence).

This clone was picked up a small number of times. The chain links TRBV11-3 to TRBJ2-1; the D gene is possibly TRBD1 (5 bases). The ends were cut back, 5 bases at V and 4 bases at J, with 15 bases in the middle. Per germline, CDR1 SGHNT and CDR2 YENEEA. This CDR3 contains 15 residues. In nucleotides, the CDR3 is TGTGCCAGCAGCCCTAGGACAAGATCTTACAATGAGCAGTTCTTC. Its translation: CASSPRTRSYNEQFF.

By share, this clone counts as medium-sized. The gene calls are TRBV9 and TRBJ1-2; D not certain. CDR1 SGDLS and CDR2 YYNGEE come from the germline V gene. The CDR3 covers 16 residues. V was trimmed by 4 bases and J by 4 bases, leaving 20 bases between them. CDR3: CASSKVEHPGPYGYTF. The CDR3 DNA reads TGTGCCAGCAGCAAGGTAGAGCACCCTGGGCCCTATGGCTACACCTTC.

The chain employs TRBV28 and TRBJ2-3, with D possibly TRBD2 on 6 matching bases. Germline values: CDR1 MDHEN, CDR2 SYDVKM. The CDR3 is made up of 14 amino acids. V was trimmed by 3 bases and J by 3 bases, leaving 10 bases between them. CDR3 region: CASSFLSGTDTQYF. The DNA of the CDR3 is TGTGCCAGCAGTTTTCTTAGCGGAACAGATACGCAGTATTTT.

This clone occurred a few times. V and J are TRBV6-7 and TRBJ2-7; no definite D call. TRBV6-7 is given ORF status, its function remaining uncertain. Trimming took off 7 bases at V and 2 bases at J, with 6 bases between the two ends. This CDR3 spans 11 amino acids. In DNA, the CDR3 is TGTGCCAGCACAACCGCCTACGAGCAGTACTTC. Translating gives CASTTAYEQYF.

This clone was counted between two and nine times. The J gene is TRBJ1-1, the V gene TRBV19; 7 positions agree with TRBD1. CDR1 and CDR2 (germline): LNHDA, SQIVND (reference sequence). V shed 6 bases, J shed 4 bases, and the junction held 8 bases outside the gene matches. The CDR3 covers 14 residues. The chain's CDR3 is CASSTTGKVTEAFF. CDR3 DNA: TGTGCCAGTAGCACGACAGGGAAGGTCACTGAAGCTTTCTTT.

This rearrangement joins TRBV11-3 to TRBJ2-2; tentative D call: TRBD2 (5 bases). Trimming cost V 4 bases and J 6 bases, with 18 bases left between them. This CDR3 has 16 residues. Germline values: CDR1 SGHNT, CDR2 YENEEA. CDR3 region: CASSSSGGGRAGELFF. CDR3 in DNA: TGTGCCAGCAGCTCCAGCGGAGGTGGTCGGGCCGGGGAGCTGTTTTTT.

V usage is TRBV19 and J usage is TRBJ1-4; D ambiguous. The CDR3 is made up of 15 amino acids. Germline V gene sequence: CDR1 LNHDA, CDR2 SQIVND (reference sequence). Trimming removed 5 bases from V and 0 bases from J, with 10 bases in between. Here the CDR3 DNA reads TGTGCCAGTAGTGTGACGGGTGCAACTAATGAAAAACTGTTTTTT. Translation: CASSVTGATNEKLFF.

This chain connects TRBV5-1 to TRBJ1-1; 11 bases map to TRBD1. Germline CDR1 reads SGHRS; CDR2 reads YFSETQ. V lost 0 bases, J lost 3 bases, and 13 bases stayed unmatched. CDR3 length equals 19 residues. The CDR3 DNA reads as TGCGCCAGCAGCTTGGCTTATTTTGGACAGGGGGCGAGGCACACTGAAGCTTTCTTT. Translated, it gives CASSLAYFGQGARHTEAFF.

This clone ranks as medium-sized. The chain links TRBV6-8 to TRBJ1-5; the D gene is possibly TRBD1 (5 bases). The V gene's germline CDR1 is MNHGY and CDR2 SAAAGT. Trimming shortened V by 2 bases and J by 2 bases, and 7 bases separated the two germline ends. This CDR3 has 14 amino acids. For the CDR3, the DNA is TGTGCCAGCAGTTACGGGGGGGGCAATCAGCCCCAGCATTTT. It is translated as CASSYGGGNQPQHF.

This clone was seen a few times. The chain carries TRBV5-1 and TRBJ2-7, with 9 bases matching TRBD1. The length of the CDR3 is 16 residues. Germline trimming cut 0 bases from V and 3 bases from J; bases unmatched to any gene: 7. From germline, CDR1 is SGHRS and CDR2 YFSETQ. The chain's CDR3 is CASSLGWGDRVYEQYF. The DNA for the CDR3 is TGCGCCAGCAGCTTGGGTTGGGGGGACAGGGTCTACGAGCAGTACTTC. Filled out from reference TRBV5-1 and TRBJ2-7, the complete variable domain reads KAGVTQTPRYLIKTRGQQVTLSCSPISGHRSVSWYQQTPGQGLQFLFEYFSETQRNKGNFPGRFSGRQFSNSRSEMNVSTLELGDSALYLCASSLGWGDRVYEQYFGPGTRLTVT.

The chain carries TRBV5-1 and TRBJ2-7; 10 bases map to TRBD1. J was trimmed by 0 bases and V by 1 base; bases with no gene match: 4. Germline assignment: CDR1 SGHRS and CDR2 YFSETQ. The CDR3 consists of 16 residues. CDR3 sequence: CASSLSGQGFSYEQYF. The CDR3, as DNA: TGCGCCAGCAGCTTGTCGGGACAGGGGTTCTCCTACGAGCAGTACTTC.

This clone was found a few times. This chain connects TRBV14 to TRBJ1-1, with 8 bases that match TRBD1. CDR3 length: 14 residues. CDR1 SGHDN and CDR2 FVKESK come from the germline V gene. Germline trimming cut 1 base from V and 11 bases from J; bases unmatched to any gene: 9. Written as DNA, the CDR3 is TGTGCCAGCAGCCAAGTTCGAAGCGGGACAGGTGCTTTCTTT. Protein: CASSQVRSGTGAFF.

The genes are TRBV19 and TRBJ2-1; D gene ambiguous. There are 13 residues in the CDR3. The germline gives CDR1 LNHDA, CDR2 SQIVND (reference sequence). The V gene lost 3 bases and the J gene lost 9 bases, with 12 bases spanning the gap. The CDR3 is CASSIRATGEQFF. For the CDR3, the DNA is TGTGCCAGTAGTATTAGGGCAACGGGTGAGCAGTTCTTC.

The CDR3 coding sequence is TGTGCCAGCAGTGAATTGGTATCTAATGAAAAACTGTTTTTT. It codes for CASSELVSNEKLFF. The V call is TRBV25-1, the J call TRBJ1-4; no clear D gene. The CDR3 has 14 residues. The V end was cut by 1 base, the J end by 3 bases, with 6 bases between. Germline V gene sequence: CDR1 MGHDK, CDR2 SYGVNS.

The rearrangement links TRBV5-1 to TRBJ1-1; the D is unclear. CDR1 and CDR2 (germline): SGHRS, YFSETQ. V was cut by 2 bases and J by 0 bases, with 8 bases left in between. The CDR3 covers 14 residues. The CDR3 loop reads CASSFKDMNTEAFF. CDR3 bases: TGCGCCAGCAGCTTTAAGGATATGAACACTGAAGCTTTCTTT.

The J gene is TRBJ1-1, the V gene TRBV5-1, with D maybe TRBD1 (5 bases). The V gene lost 4 bases and the J gene lost 5 bases, with 21 bases spanning the gap. Per the germline V gene, CDR1 is SGHRS and CDR2 is YFSETQ. The CDR3 is 16 residues long. CDR3 sequence reads: CASSPPEAGGVTEAFF. As DNA, the CDR3 is TGCGCCAGCAGCCCACCCGAGGCGGGGGGAGTTACTGAAGCTTTCTTT.

The table lists this clone with a few counts. The chain is built from TRBV2 and TRBJ2-3; 10 nucleotides line up with TRBD2. Per the germline V gene, CDR1 is SNHLY and CDR2 is FYNNEI. The CDR3 is 16 amino acids. The ends lost 6 bases at V and 0 bases at J; junction bases unmatched: 6. The CDR3 here is CASSLAGALSTDTQYF. The CDR3 DNA sequence: TGTGCCAGCAGCCTAGCGGGGGCACTCAGCACAGATACGCAGTATTTT.

J is TRBJ1-4 and V is TRBV28; D is possibly TRBD1 (6 bases). The CDR3 is 15 residues long. Trimming took 5 bases from V and 3 from J, leaving 13 bases between them. Germline V gene sequence: CDR1 MDHEN, CDR2 SYDVKM. DNA for the CDR3: TGTGCCAGCAGTCTTGTTCAGGGGTCTAATGAAAAACTGTTTTTT. It translates to CASSLVQGSNEKLFF.